This T cell receptor beta chain is from a study of T cells in Graves' hyperthyroidism and ophthalmopathy. Study results and limitations: Before onset, by a median of around 6.1 months, the model predicted ophthalmopathy.

CDR1 and CDR2 from the germline V gene are SNHLY and FYNNEI. This CDR3 spans 16 amino acids. This clonotype was detected ten times or more. The antigen is not known. One end of the junction is discordant with germline, which a read error may explain. Pregnant or lactating patients were excluded, as were those with uncontrolled infection or other autoimmune disease. Template material for amplifying TCR beta CDR3 regions consisted of RNA transcripts. First-round RT-PCR of the TCR CDR3 relied on the HTBI primer set. TCRdb recomputed calls from the multiplex PCR reads with MiXCR, one row per CDR3 protein. The profile shows more than 550,000 distinct CDR3 sequences, 15% to 20% of them singletons.

This clonotype originated in a man aged 45 to 65 with Graves' hyperthyroidism. The chain uses TRBV2 and TRBJ2-1; TRBD2 matches at 7 bases. Sample: blood. For the CDR3, the DNA is TGTGCCAGCAGTGACGGCGGGGGACTTGCATACAATGAGCAGCTCTTC. Translating it yields CASSDGGGLAYNEQLF.